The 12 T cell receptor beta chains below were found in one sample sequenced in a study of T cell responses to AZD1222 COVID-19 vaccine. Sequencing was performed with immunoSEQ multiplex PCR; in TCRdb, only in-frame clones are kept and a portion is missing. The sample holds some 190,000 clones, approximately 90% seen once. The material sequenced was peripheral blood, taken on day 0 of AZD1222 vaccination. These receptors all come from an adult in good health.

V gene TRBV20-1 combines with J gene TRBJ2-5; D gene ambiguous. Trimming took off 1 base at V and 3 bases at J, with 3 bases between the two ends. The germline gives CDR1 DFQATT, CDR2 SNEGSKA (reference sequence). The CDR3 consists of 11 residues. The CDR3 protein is CSARGKETQYF. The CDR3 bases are TGCAGTGCTAGAGGAAAAGAGACCCAGTACTTC.

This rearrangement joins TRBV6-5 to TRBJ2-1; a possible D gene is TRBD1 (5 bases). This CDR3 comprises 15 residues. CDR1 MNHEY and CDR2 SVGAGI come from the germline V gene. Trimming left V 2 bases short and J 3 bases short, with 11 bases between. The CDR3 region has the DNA TGTGCCAGCAGTTACAGGGGAAGGTACTACAATGAGCAGTTCTTC. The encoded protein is CASSYRGRYYNEQFF.

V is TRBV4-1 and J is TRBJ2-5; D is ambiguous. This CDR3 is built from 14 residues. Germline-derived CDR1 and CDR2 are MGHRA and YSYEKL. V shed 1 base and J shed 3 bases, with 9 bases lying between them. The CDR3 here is CASSQGGTEETQYF. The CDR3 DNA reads TGCGCCAGCAGCCAAGGCGGTACGGAAGAGACCCAGTACTTC.

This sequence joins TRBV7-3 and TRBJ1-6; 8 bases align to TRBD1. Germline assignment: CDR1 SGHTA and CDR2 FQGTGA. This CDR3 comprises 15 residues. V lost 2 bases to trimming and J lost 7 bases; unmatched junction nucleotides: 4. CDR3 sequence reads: CASSLSGQGNSPLHF. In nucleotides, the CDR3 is TGTGCCAGCAGCTTATCCGGACAGGGAAATTCACCCCTCCACTTT.

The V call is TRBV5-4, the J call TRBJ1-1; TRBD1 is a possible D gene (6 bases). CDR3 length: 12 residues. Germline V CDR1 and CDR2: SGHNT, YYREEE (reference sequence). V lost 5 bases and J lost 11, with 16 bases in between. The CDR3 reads CASSLISGEAFF. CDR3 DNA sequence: TGTGCCAGCAGTTTGATTTCAGGGGAGGCTTTCTTT. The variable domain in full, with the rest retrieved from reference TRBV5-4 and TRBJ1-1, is ETGVTQSPTHLIKTRGQQVTLRCSSQSGHNTVSWYQQALGQGPQFIFQYYREEENGRGNFPPRFSGLQFPNYSSELNVNALELDDSALYLCASSLISGEAFFGQGTRLTVV.

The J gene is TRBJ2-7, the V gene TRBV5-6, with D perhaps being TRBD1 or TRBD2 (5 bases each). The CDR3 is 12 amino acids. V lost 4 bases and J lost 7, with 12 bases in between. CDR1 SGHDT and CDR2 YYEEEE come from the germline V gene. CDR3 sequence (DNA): TGTGCCAGCAGCCTCGGGACGAGTGAGCAGTACGTC. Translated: CASSLGTSEQYV.

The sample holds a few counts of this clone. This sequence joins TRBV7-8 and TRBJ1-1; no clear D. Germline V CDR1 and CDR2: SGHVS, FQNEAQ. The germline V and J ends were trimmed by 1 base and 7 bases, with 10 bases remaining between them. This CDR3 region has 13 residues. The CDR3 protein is CASSLGFRSEAFF. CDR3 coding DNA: TGTGCCAGCAGCTTAGGTTTCAGGAGTGAAGCTTTCTTT.

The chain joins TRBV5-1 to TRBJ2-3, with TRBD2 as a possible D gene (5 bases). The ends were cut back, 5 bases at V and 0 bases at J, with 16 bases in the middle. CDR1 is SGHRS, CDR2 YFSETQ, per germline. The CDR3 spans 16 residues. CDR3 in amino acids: CASRSGLLVSTDTQYF. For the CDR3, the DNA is TGCGCCAGCAGATCTGGACTCCTTGTTAGCACAGATACGCAGTATTTT.

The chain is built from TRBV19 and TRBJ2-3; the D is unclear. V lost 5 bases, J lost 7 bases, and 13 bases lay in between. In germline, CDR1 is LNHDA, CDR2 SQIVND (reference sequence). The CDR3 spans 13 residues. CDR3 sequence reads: CASSPSTTNTQYF. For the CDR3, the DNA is TGTGCCAGTAGTCCTTCGACAACTAATACGCAGTATTTT.

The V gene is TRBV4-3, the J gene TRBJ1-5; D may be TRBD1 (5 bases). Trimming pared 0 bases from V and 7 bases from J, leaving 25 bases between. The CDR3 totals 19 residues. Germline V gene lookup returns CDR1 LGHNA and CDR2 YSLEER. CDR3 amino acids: CASSQEPGRAGPFWQPQHF. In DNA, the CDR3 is TGCGCCAGCAGCCAAGAGCCCGGCAGGGCTGGACCCTTCTGGCAGCCCCAGCATTTT.

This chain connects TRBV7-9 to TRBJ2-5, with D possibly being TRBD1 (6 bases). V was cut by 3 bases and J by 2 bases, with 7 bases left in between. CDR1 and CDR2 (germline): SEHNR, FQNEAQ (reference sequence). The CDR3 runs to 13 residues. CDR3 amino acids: CASSFTGQETQYF. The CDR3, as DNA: TGTGCCAGCAGCTTCACAGGGCAAGAGACCCAGTACTTC.

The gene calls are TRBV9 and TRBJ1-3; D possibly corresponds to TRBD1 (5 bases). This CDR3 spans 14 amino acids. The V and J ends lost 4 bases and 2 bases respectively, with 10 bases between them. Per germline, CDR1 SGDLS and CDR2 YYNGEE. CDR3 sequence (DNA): TGTGCCAGCAGCCCCTTGGGGGCTGGAAACACCATATATTTT. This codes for CASSPLGAGNTIYF.